This T cell receptor (beta chain) was sequenced in a study of CD8+CD57+ T cells in acquired aplastic anemia. Overall study context: Sorted CD4+ and CD8+ cells gave a mean 3.2 ug DNA, range about 0.19 to 27.4 ug. Sequencing produced an average of roughly 10 million reads per healthy donor for CD4+ cells.

The CDR3 is made up of 15 amino acids. Per germline, CDR1 SGHAT and CDR2 FQNNGV. Deletions cut 3 bases from V and 5 bases from J, with 14 bases between. Both TCR beta VDJ combination and CDR3 sequence profiling were carried out. Genomic DNA was the template for this profiling. TCRdb re-called the reads with MiXCR, one entry per CDR3 protein. The sample holds roughly 38,000 distinct CDR3 sequences, more than 65% seen once. To note about this clonotype: Antigen specificity is unknown.

General observations from the study: Patients and controls shared 25 to 30 CD8+ CDR3 sequences, which appeared highly expressed in patients and within their immunodominant clones.

The J gene is TRBJ2-1, the V gene TRBV11-2, with D possibly matching TRBD2 (6 bases). The clonotype comes from a human donor in good health, serving as a control. The specimen was sorted CD4+, CD8+, or CD8+CD57+ T cells (not recorded which) from PBMCs. The CDR3 coding sequence is TGTGCCAGCAGCTTGGGACTGGCGGGAAACAATGAGCAGTTCTTC. It translates to CASSLGLAGNNEQFF.